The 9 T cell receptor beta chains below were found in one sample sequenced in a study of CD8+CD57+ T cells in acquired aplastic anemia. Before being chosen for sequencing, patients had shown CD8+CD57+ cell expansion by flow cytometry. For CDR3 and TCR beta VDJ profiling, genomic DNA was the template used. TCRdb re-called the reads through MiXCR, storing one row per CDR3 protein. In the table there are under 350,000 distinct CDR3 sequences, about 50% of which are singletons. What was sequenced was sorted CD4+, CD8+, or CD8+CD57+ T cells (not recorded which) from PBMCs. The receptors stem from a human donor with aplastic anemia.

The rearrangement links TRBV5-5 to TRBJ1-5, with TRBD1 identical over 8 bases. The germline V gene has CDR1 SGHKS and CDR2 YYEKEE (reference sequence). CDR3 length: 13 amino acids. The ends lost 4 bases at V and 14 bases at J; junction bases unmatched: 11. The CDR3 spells CASSKTGANYEHF. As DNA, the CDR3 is TGTGCCAGCAGCAAGACAGGGGCTAACTACGAGCATTTT.

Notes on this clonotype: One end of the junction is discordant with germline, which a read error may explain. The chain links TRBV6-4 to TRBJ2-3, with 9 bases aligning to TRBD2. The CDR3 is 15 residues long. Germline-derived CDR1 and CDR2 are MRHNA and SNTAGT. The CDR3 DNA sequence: TGTGCCAGCGGTGAGACAGCGGGGGGTTCAGATACGCAGTATTTT. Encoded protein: CASGETAGGSDTQYF.

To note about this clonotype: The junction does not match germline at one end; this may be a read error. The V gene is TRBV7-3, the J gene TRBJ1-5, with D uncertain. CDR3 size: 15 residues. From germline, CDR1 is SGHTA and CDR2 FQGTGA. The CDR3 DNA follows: TGTGCCAGCAGCTTAGGGCAGATTGAAACTCAGCTCCAGCATTTT. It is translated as CASSLGQIETQLQHF.

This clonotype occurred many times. The CDR3 reads CASSEGTAGYGYTF. The CDR3 DNA follows: TGTGCCAGCTCAGAAGGGACCGCCGGCTATGGCTACACCTTC. The chain employs TRBV18 and TRBJ1-2; D possibly corresponds to TRBD1 (5 bases). The germline V and J ends were trimmed by 5 bases and 4 bases, with 14 bases remaining between them. This CDR3 contains 14 residues. From germline, CDR1 is KGHSH and CDR2 LQKENI.

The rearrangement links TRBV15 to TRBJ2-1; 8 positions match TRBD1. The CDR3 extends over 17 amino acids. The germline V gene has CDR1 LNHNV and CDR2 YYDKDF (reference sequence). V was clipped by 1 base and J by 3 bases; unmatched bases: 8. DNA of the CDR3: TGTGCCACCAGCAGAGTCTTGACAGGGGATTACTACAATGAGCAGTTCTTC. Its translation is CATSRVLTGDYYNEQFF. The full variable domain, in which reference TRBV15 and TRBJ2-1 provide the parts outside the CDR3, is DAMVIQNPRYQVTQFGKPVTLSCSQTLNHNVMYWYQQKSSQAPKLLFHYYDKDFNNEADTPDNFQSRRPNTSFCFLDIRSPGLGDTAMYLCATSRVLTGDYYNEQFFGPGTRLTVL.

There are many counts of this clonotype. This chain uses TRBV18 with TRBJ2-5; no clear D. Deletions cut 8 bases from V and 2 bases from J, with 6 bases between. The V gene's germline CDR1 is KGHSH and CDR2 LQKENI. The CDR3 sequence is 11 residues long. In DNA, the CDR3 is TGTGCCAGCAGTCCTCAAGAGACCCAGTACTTC. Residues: CASSPQETQYF.

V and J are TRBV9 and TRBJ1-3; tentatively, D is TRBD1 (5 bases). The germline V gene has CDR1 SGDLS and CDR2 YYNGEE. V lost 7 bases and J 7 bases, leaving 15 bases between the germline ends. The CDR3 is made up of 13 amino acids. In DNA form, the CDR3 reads TGTGCCAGCGGGGGAGACAGCCGGAACACCATATATTTT. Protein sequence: CASGGDSRNTIYF.

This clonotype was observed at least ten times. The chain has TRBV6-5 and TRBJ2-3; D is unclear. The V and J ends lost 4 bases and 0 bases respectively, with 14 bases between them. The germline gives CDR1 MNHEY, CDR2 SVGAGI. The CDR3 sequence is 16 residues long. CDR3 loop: CASSLTDPTSTDTQYF. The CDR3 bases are TGTGCCAGCAGTTTGACGGATCCCACTAGCACAGATACGCAGTATTTT.

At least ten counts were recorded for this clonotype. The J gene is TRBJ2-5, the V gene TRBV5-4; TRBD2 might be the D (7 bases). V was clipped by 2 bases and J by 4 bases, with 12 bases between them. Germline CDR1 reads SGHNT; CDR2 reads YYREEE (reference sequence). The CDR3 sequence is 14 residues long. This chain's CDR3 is CASSFRGGVETQYF. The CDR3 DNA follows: TGTGCCAGCAGCTTTAGAGGGGGGGTAGAGACCCAGTACTTC.